These 10 T cell receptor beta chains share one sample of origin, sequenced in a study of CD8 T cells in Susac syndrome (dated by TCRdb to about 2019). The library was made by the immunoSEQ multiplex PCR assay. RNA was extracted using the RNeasy kit, and roughly 0.5 to 1 ug of the RNA was reverse transcribed with random hexamers. TCRdb reanalyzed the raw reads on its own, using fastp at Q25 for trimming and MiXCR for clone calling, and kept in-frame beta chains. Rows are unified per CDR3 protein, each entry keeping the most common DNA and genes. The sample includes some 180,000 distinct CDR3 sequences, with less than 95% observed a single time. 0.1% of the sample belongs to the ten largest clones. Material: CD4+ T cells from PBMCs. The receptor set was obtained from a human donor in good health.

V usage is TRBV20-1 and J usage is TRBJ2-5; 7 bases are a match to TRBD2. Unmatched junction bases numbered 9, after V lost 0 bases and J lost 2 bases. The germline CDR1 and CDR2 sequences are DFQATT and SNEGSKA (reference sequence). The CDR3 totals 16 residues. This chain's CDR3 is CSARDWASGEQETQYF. CDR3 coding DNA: TGCAGTGCTAGAGATTGGGCTAGCGGAGAGCAAGAGACCCAGTACTTC.

The rearrangement uses TRBV9 and TRBJ2-1; 15 nucleotides align to TRBD2. V trimming: 0 bases; J trimming: 5 bases; junction bases outside the gene matches: 9. Germline lookup yields CDR1 SGDLS and CDR2 YYNGEE. This CDR3 is 19 amino acids long. The DNA for the CDR3 is TGTGCCAGCAGCGTAGAAAAGGGACTAGCGGGAGGTTGGGACAATGAGCAGTTCTTC. The encoded protein is CASSVEKGLAGGWDNEQFF.

This rearrangement joins TRBV20-1 to TRBJ2-1, with D hard to call. The CDR3 totals 17 residues. V shed 2 bases and J shed 1 base, with 18 bases lying between them. Germline V lookup: CDR1 DFQATT, CDR2 SNEGSKA (reference sequence). The CDR3 spells CSARSSPASRSYNEQFF. In nucleotides, the CDR3 is TGCAGTGCTAGAAGTTCCCCGGCTAGTCGTTCCTACAATGAGCAGTTCTTC.

The rearrangement links TRBV28 to TRBJ1-4; the D gene is possibly TRBD1 (5 bases). The germline gives CDR1 MDHEN, CDR2 SYDVKM. The CDR3 extends over 14 amino acids. V was cut by 7 bases and J by 7 bases, with 16 bases left in between. CDR3 residues: CASTLRVRGEKLFF. The CDR3 DNA sequence: TGTGCCAGCACCCTCAGGGTGCGAGGTGAAAAACTGTTTTTT.

This rearrangement joins TRBV15 to TRBJ2-1; D is ambiguous. V lost 0 bases, J lost 9 bases, and 6 bases lay in between. CDR1 is LNHNV and CDR2 is YYDKDF in the germline V gene (reference sequence). This CDR3 spans 12 amino acids. CDR3 in amino acids: CATSRDIGEQFF. The CDR3 DNA is TGTGCCACCAGCAGAGATATCGGTGAGCAGTTCTTC.

This rearrangement joins TRBV29-1 to TRBJ2-5; 10 positions agree with TRBD2. The junction had 5 bases not matched to a gene; V was cut back by 5 bases and J by 5 bases. CDR1 and CDR2 (germline): SQVTM, ANQGSEA. CDR3 length: 13 residues. The chain's CDR3 is CSVPGTSEETQYF. In DNA form, the CDR3 reads TGCAGCGTTCCCGGGACTAGCGAGGAGACCCAGTACTTC.

V and J are TRBV6-5 and TRBJ1-2; 10 nucleotides match TRBD1. The CDR3 runs to 14 residues. Looked up from germline, CDR1 is MNHEY and CDR2 is SVGAGI. The V and J ends lost 4 bases and 6 bases, in that order; junction bases with no gene match: 5. CDR3 bases: TGTGCCAGCAGTTCTCCCGACAGGGGGCATGGCTACACCTTC. Translating gives CASSSPDRGHGYTF.

The V gene is TRBV20-1, the J gene TRBJ2-3; D is uncertain. Germline V CDR1 and CDR2: DFQATT, SNEGSKA (reference sequence). The CDR3 is 12 amino acids. Trimming pared 3 bases from V and 0 bases from J, leaving 4 bases between. CDR3 amino acids: CSASVSTDTQYF. DNA for the CDR3: TGCAGTGCTAGTGTTAGCACAGATACGCAGTATTTT.

The chain has TRBV27 and TRBJ1-2, with D perhaps matching TRBD1 (5 bases). CDR3 length: 14 residues. Trimming cost V 6 bases and J 0 bases, with 11 bases left between them. Germline CDR1 is MNHEY and CDR2 is SMNVEV (reference sequence). The CDR3 DNA is TGTGCCAGCAGCCCGGGGGACGCTAACTATGGCTACACCTTC. This gives the protein CASSPGDANYGYTF.

This clonotype has a single count. V and J are TRBV6-2 or TRBV6-3 and TRBJ1-1; tentative D call: TRBD1 (5 bases). The CDR3 sequence is 13 residues long. Germline lookup yields CDR1 MNHEY and CDR2 SVGEGT. Trimming left V 8 bases short and J 3 bases short, with 13 bases between. The CDR3 sequence is CASCPWGHTEAFF. CDR3 coding DNA: TGTGCCAGCTGCCCTTGGGGCCACACTGAAGCTTTCTTT.